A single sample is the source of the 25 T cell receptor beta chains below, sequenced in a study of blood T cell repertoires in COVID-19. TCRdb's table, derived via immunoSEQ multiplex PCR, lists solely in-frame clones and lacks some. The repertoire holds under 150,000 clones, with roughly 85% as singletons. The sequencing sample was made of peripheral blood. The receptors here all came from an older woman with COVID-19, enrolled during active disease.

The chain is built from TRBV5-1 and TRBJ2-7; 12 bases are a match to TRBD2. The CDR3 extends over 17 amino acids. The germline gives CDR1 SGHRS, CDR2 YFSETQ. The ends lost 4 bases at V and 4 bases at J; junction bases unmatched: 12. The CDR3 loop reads CASSREASGGAGYEQYF. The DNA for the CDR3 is TGCGCCAGCAGCCGGGAGGCTAGCGGGGGGGCGGGATACGAGCAGTACTTC.

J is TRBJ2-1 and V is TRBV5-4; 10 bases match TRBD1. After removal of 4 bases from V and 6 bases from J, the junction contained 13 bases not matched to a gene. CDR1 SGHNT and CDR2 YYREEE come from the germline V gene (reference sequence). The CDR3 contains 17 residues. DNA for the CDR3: TGTGCCAGCAGCCGTAGAGCTGGGGGACAGGGGTTCAATGAGCAGTTCTTC. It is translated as CASSRRAGGQGFNEQFF.

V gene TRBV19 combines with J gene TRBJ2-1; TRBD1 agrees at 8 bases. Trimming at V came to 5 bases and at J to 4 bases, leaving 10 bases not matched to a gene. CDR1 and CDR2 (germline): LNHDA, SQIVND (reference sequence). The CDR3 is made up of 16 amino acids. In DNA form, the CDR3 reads TGTGCCAGTAGTGAGACAGGGGAACGGATGTACAATGAGCAGTTCTTC. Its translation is CASSETGERMYNEQFF.

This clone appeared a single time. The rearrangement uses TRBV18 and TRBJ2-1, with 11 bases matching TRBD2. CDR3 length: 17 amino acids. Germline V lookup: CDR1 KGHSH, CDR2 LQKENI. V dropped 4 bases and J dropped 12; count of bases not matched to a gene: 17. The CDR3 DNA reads TGTGCCAGCTCACAAACTAGCGGGGGCCTCGGCCAAAGTGGGCAGTTCTTC. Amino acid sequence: CASSQTSGGLGQSGQFF.

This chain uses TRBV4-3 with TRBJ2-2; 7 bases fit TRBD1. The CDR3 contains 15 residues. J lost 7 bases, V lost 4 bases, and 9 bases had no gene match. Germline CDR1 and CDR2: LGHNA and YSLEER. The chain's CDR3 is CASSPGQYSGGELFF. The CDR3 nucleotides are TGCGCCAGCAGCCCGGGACAGTACTCGGGCGGGGAGCTGTTTTTT.

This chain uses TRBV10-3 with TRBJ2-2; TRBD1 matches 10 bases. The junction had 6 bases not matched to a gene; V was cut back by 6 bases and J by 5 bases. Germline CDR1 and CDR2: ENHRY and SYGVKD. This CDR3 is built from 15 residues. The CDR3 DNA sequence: TGTGCCATCAGCATAGACAGGGGGCAGACCGGGGAGCTGTTTTTT. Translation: CAISIDRGQTGELFF.

Written as DNA, the CDR3 is TGCGCCAGCAGCCAAGGGGGGGGAACTAATGAAAAACTGTTTTTT. It codes for CASSQGGGTNEKLFF. The chain is built from TRBV4-1 and TRBJ1-4, with a weak D call TRBD1 (5 bases). Trimming cost V 1 base and J 1 base, with 7 bases left between them. This CDR3 is built from 15 residues. Germline-derived CDR1 and CDR2 are MGHRA and YSYEKL.

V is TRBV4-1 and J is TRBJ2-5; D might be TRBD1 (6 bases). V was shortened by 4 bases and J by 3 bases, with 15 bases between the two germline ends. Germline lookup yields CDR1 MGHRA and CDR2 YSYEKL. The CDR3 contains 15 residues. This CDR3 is CASSPRTVGEETQYF. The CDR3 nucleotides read TGCGCCAGCAGCCCTAGGACAGTGGGAGAAGAGACCCAGTACTTC.

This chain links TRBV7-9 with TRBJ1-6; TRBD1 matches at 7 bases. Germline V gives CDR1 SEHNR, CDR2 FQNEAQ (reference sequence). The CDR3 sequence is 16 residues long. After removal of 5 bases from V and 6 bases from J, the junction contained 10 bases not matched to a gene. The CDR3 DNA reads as TGTGCCAGCAGCCCCGGGAGGGGACAGAGTAATTCACCCCTCCACTTT. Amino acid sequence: CASSPGRGQSNSPLHF.

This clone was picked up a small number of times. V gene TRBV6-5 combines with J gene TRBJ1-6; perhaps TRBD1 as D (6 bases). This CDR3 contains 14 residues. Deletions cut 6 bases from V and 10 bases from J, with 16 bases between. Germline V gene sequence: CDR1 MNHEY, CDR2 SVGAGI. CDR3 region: CASRVGTGRSPLHF. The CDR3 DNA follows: TGTGCCAGCAGGGTAGGAACAGGGCGCTCACCCCTCCACTTT.

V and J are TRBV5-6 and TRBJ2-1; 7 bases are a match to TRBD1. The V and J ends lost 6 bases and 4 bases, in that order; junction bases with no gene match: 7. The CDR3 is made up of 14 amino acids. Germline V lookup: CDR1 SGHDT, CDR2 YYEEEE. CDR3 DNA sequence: TGTGCCAGCACCGTCAGGGGGTGGTACAATGAGCAGTTCTTC. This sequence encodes CASTVRGWYNEQFF.

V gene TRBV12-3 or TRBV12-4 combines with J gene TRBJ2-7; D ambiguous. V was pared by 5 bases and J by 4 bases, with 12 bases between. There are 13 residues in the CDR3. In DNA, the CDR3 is TGTGCCAGCAGTCCCCTGAACAGTTACGAGCAGTACTTC. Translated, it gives CASSPLNSYEQYF.

CDR3 sequence: CAWTPRGGVNEKLFF. CDR3 bases: TGTGCCTGGACCCCTCGGGGGGGAGTAAATGAAAAACTGTTTTTT. This chain joins TRBV30 and TRBJ1-4; D perhaps matches TRBD1 (5 bases). V lost 4 bases to trimming and J lost 5 bases, with 17 bases between them. The CDR3 spans 15 residues. Germline V gives CDR1 GTSNPN, CDR2 SVGIG (reference sequence).

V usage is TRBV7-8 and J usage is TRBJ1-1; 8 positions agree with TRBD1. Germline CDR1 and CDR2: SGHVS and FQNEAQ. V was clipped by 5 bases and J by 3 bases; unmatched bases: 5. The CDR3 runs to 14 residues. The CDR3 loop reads CASSRGRGHTEAFF. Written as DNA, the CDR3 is TGTGCCAGCAGCCGAGGCAGGGGGCACACTGAAGCTTTCTTT.

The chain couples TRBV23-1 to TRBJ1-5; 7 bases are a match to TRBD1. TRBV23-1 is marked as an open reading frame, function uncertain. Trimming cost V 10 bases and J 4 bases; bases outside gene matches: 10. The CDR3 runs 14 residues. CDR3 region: CAKGQWGWNQPQHF. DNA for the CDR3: TGCGCCAAGGGACAGTGGGGCTGGAATCAGCCCCAGCATTTT.

This chain's CDR3 is CASSYAESGNTIYF. CDR3 in DNA: TGTGCCAGCAGCTACGCAGAATCTGGAAACACCATATATTTT. This chain uses TRBV7-9 with TRBJ1-3; no clear D. The CDR3 runs to 14 residues. The germline gives CDR1 SEHNR, CDR2 FQNEAQ (reference sequence). Trimming removed 4 bases from V and 1 base from J, with 8 bases in between.

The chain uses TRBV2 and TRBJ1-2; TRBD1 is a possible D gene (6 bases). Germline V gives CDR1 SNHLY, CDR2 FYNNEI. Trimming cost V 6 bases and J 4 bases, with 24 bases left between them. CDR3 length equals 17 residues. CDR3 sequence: CASSRSAGALARYGYTF. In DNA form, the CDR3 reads TGTGCCAGCAGCAGATCGGCAGGGGCTCTAGCTCGCTATGGCTACACCTTC.

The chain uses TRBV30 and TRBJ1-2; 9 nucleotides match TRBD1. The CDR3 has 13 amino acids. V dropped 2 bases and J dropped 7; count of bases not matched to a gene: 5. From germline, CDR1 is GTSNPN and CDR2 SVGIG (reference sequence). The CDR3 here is CAWSQGQGIGYTF. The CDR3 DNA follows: TGTGCCTGGAGTCAGGGACAGGGAATTGGCTACACCTTC. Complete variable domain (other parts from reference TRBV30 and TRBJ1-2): SQTIHQWPATLVQPVGSPLSLECTVEGTSNPNLYWYRQAAGRGLQLLFYSVGIGQISSEVPQNLSASRPQDRQFILSSKKLLLSDSGFYLCAWSQGQGIGYTFGSGTRLTVV.

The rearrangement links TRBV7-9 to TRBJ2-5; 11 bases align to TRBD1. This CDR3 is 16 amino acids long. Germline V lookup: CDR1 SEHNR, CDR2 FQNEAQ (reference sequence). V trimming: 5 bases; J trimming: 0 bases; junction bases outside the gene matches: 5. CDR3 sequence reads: CASSLGTGGNQETQYF. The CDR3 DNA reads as TGTGCCAGCAGCCTGGGGACAGGGGGGAACCAAGAGACCCAGTACTTC.

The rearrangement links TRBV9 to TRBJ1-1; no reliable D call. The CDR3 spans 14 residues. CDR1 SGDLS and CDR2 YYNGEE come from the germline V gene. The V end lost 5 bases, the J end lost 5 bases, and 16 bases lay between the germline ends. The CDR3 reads CASSPREGGTEAFF. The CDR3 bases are TGTGCCAGCAGTCCTAGGGAGGGAGGTACTGAAGCTTTCTTT.

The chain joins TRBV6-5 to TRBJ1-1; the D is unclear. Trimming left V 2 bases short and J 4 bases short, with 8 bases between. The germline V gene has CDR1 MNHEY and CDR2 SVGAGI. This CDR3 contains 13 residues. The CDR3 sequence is CASSYEGTTEAFF. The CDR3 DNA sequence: TGTGCCAGCAGTTACGAGGGTACCACTGAAGCTTTCTTT.

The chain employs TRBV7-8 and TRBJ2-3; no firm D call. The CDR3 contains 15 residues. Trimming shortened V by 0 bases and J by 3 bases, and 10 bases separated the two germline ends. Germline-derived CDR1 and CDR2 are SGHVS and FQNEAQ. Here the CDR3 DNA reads TGTGCCAGCAGCTTAGCCAGCGTATGGACAGATACGCAGTATTTT. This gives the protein CASSLASVWTDTQYF. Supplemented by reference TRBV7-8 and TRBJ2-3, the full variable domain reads GAGVSQSPRYKVAKRGQDVALRCDPISGHVSLFWYQQALGQGPEFLTYFQNEAQLDKSGLPSDRFFAERPEGSVSTLKIQRTQQEDSAVYLCASSLASVWTDTQYFGPGTRLTVL.

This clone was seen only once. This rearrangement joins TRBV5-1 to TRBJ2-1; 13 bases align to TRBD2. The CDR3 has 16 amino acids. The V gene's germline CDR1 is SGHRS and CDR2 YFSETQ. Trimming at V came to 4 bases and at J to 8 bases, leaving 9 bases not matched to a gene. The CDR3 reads CASSGSLAGGLHEQFF. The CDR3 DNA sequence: TGCGCCAGCAGCGGCTCACTAGCGGGGGGGCTTCATGAGCAGTTCTTC.

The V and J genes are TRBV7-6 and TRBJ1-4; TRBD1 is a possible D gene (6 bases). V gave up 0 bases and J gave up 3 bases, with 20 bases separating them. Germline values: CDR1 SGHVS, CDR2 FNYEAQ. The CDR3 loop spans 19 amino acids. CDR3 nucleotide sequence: TGTGCCAGCAGCTTAGCGCCTCCGACAGGCCCGTTGTCTAATGAAAAACTGTTTTTT. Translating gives CASSLAPPTGPLSNEKLFF.

The CDR3 here is CASSLESYGNTEAFF. CDR3 DNA sequence: TGCGCCAGCAGCTTGGAGTCCTACGGGAACACTGAAGCTTTCTTT. The chain has TRBV5-1 and TRBJ1-1; D is undetermined. This CDR3 contains 15 residues. V lost 0 bases to trimming and J lost 1 base, with 10 bases between them. The germline V gene has CDR1 SGHRS and CDR2 YFSETQ.